This T cell receptor beta chain is drawn from a study of T cells in Graves' hyperthyroidism and ophthalmopathy. Study-wide results and limits: Among clonotypes expanded in thyroid above 0.001, most were also found in blood. From stable hyperthyroidism, ophthalmopathy was set apart by a 13 V-J model. Ophthalmopathy got predicted by the model a median roughly 6.1 months before its onset.

Comments on this clonotype: What it binds is not known.

The CDR3 runs to 14 residues. V was pared by 2 bases and J by 7 bases, with 12 bases between. Germline lookup yields CDR1 WNHNN and CDR2 SYGVQD (reference sequence). RNA transcripts served as the template for amplifying TCR beta CDR3 regions. In the first-round RT-PCR of the TCR CDR3, the HTBI primer set was used. TCRdb re-derived calls from the multiplex PCR reads in MiXCR, one entry per CDR3 protein. Of about 560,000 distinct CDR3 sequences in the sample, 16% are singletons; the top ten hold about 17%. Using more than 8 ml of fresh peripheral blood, PBMCs were prepared. The sample comprised blood. The chain couples TRBV10-1 to TRBJ2-1, with TRBD2 as a possible D gene (5 bases). This receptor was taken from a woman aged 18-30 years with Graves' hyperthyroidism. The CDR3 DNA is TGCGCCAGCAGTGAGCCTGGACTGGGAAATGAGCAGTTCTTC. Translating gives CASSEPGLGNEQFF.